These 3 T cell receptor beta chains were sequenced from one sample in a study of long-term antiretroviral therapy in people with HIV. This was the immunoSEQ v3.0 assay at survey level. The repertoire was sequenced with immunoSEQ multiplex PCR; TCRdb's copy has only in-frame clones and lacks some. This sample has 25,000 to 35,000 clones, with about nine tenths found just once. Sequences were derived from unsorted PBMCs, sampled 3.1 years after starting antiretroviral therapy. These receptors were obtained from a young man with HIV.

The genes are TRBV10-3 and TRBJ2-5; 13 positions match TRBD2. The V and J ends lost 3 bases and 3 bases, in that order; junction bases with no gene match: 4. Germline values: CDR1 ENHRY, CDR2 SYGVKD. This CDR3 region has 16 residues. CDR3 protein: CAISDSGTSGKETQYF. CDR3 DNA: TGTGCCATCAGTGACTCCGGGACTAGCGGGAAAGAGACCCAGTACTTC.

This rearrangement joins TRBV15 to TRBJ1-4; no reliable D call. CDR1 is LNHNV, CDR2 YYDKDF, per germline (reference sequence). The CDR3 has 12 residues. The germline V and J ends were trimmed by 5 bases and 5 bases, with 6 bases remaining between them. The chain's CDR3 is CATSALNEKLFF. The CDR3 region has the DNA TGTGCCACCAGCGCATTAAATGAAAAACTGTTTTTT.

The chain is built from TRBV6-4 and TRBJ2-7; D is unresolved. CDR3 length equals 12 residues. Between the trimmed V and J ends, which lost 5 bases and 5 bases, there was a span of 10 bases. Germline V gene lookup returns CDR1 MRHNA and CDR2 SNTAGT. The CDR3 DNA sequence: TGTGCCAGCAGTCCGTTCCGCCACGAGCAGTACTTC. Its translation is CASSPFRHEQYF.